Presented here are 16 T cell receptor beta chains from one specimen sequenced in a study of CD8 T cells in Susac syndrome. Roughly 0.45 to 1 ug RNA was reverse transcribed with random hexamers. MiXCR, run by TCRdb on the immunoSEQ multiplex PCR reads, gives a single entry per CDR3 protein. The sample lists approximately 74,000 distinct CDR3 sequences; 85% to 95% were seen once. Sequencing input: CD8+ T cells from PBMCs. The receptors were gathered from a human donor with Susac syndrome.

The V and J genes are TRBV27 and TRBJ2-1; perhaps TRBD1 as D (6 bases). Trimming pared 6 bases from V and 4 bases from J, leaving 19 bases between. The CDR3 has 16 amino acids. Germline assignment: CDR1 MNHEY and CDR2 SMNVEV (reference sequence). CDR3 sequence: CASSPGQLKGYNEQFF. CDR3 DNA sequence: TGTGCCAGCAGCCCAGGACAGTTAAAAGGATACAATGAGCAGTTCTTC.

DNA for the CDR3: TGTGCCAGCTCACGCGGGACAGTGGAAAAACTGTTTTTT. It codes for CASSRGTVEKLFF. The chain recombines TRBV18 with TRBJ1-4; TRBD1 matches at 7 bases. There are 13 residues in the CDR3. V trimming: 4 bases; J trimming: 8 bases; junction bases outside the gene matches: 4. CDR1 and CDR2 from the germline V gene are KGHSH and LQKENI.

V usage is TRBV12-3 or TRBV12-4 and J usage is TRBJ2-2; D gene ambiguous. Between the trimmed V and J ends, which lost 3 bases and 7 bases, there was a span of 15 bases. The CDR3 has 15 residues. This CDR3 is CASSFFGPPGGELFF. As DNA, the CDR3 is TGTGCCAGCAGTTTCTTCGGGCCGCCCGGCGGGGAGCTGTTTTTT.

This chain joins TRBV20-1 and TRBJ1-1, with D perhaps TRBD1 (6 bases). The V end lost 5 bases, the J end lost 10 bases, and 20 bases lay between the germline ends. This CDR3 region has 13 residues. Germline V lookup: CDR1 DFQATT, CDR2 SNEGSKA (reference sequence). The CDR3 nucleotides are TGCAGTGCTCCGAGAGAGGGGGAGAGTGTAGCTTTCTTT. Encoded protein: CSAPREGESVAFF.

The chain uses TRBV7-8 and TRBJ1-1; 7 nucleotides line up with TRBD1. The germline V gene has CDR1 SGHVS and CDR2 FQNEAQ. There are 16 residues in the CDR3. The junction had 8 bases not matched to a gene; V was cut back by 2 bases and J by 2 bases. The CDR3 DNA follows: TGTGCCAGCAGCTTAAGCGGGGGACAGTTTAACACTGAAGCTTTCTTT. It is translated as CASSLSGGQFNTEAFF.

This chain joins TRBV15 and TRBJ2-5; 7 bases align to TRBD1. This CDR3 is built from 15 residues. Germline V CDR1 and CDR2: LNHNV, YYDKDF (reference sequence). V lost 0 bases to trimming and J lost 5 bases; unmatched junction nucleotides: 6. This CDR3 reads CATSREKGAMETQYF. CDR3 nucleotide sequence: TGTGCCACCAGCAGAGAAAAGGGGGCAATGGAGACCCAGTACTTC.

V and J are TRBV25-1 and TRBJ2-5; D ambiguous. Germline V gene data show CDR1 as MGHDK and CDR2 as SYGVNS. The CDR3 is 13 residues long. V was shortened by 3 bases and J by 0 bases, with 5 bases between the two germline ends. Written as DNA, the CDR3 is TGTGCCAGCAGTGATTCGTACCAAGAGACCCAGTACTTC. Its protein product is CASSDSYQETQYF.

The V gene is TRBV7-9, the J gene TRBJ2-5; 9 bases are a match to TRBD2. Losses at the gene ends were 2 bases for V and 2 bases for J; bases not matched to a gene: 3. The CDR3 is made up of 15 amino acids. Germline V gene sequence: CDR1 SEHNR, CDR2 FQNEAQ (reference sequence). DNA for the CDR3: TGTGCCAGCAGCTTACTAGCGGGAACACAAGAGACCCAGTACTTC. Encoded protein: CASSLLAGTQETQYF.

The chain joins TRBV2 to TRBJ2-1; TRBD1 aligns across 7 bases. This CDR3 is built from 14 residues. V lost 6 bases, J lost 5 bases, and 7 bases stayed unmatched. Germline V lookup: CDR1 SNHLY, CDR2 FYNNEI. The CDR3 here is CASRPPTGDNEQFF. CDR3 sequence (DNA): TGTGCCAGCAGGCCACCTACAGGGGACAATGAGCAGTTCTTC.

V gene TRBV20-1 combines with J gene TRBJ2-4, with TRBD1 identical over 8 bases. The junction had 7 bases not matched to a gene; V was cut back by 0 bases and J by 3 bases. This CDR3 comprises 16 residues. Germline V gene data show CDR1 as DFQATT and CDR2 as SNEGSKA (reference sequence). CDR3 bases: TGCAGTGCTAGAGACTGGACAGGGCTGGGCAAAAACATTCAGTACTTC. Translation gives CSARDWTGLGKNIQYF.

This clonotype was found once. The J gene is TRBJ2-7, the V gene TRBV27; D is uncertain. The CDR3 spans 16 residues. Germline V lookup: CDR1 MNHEY, CDR2 SMNVEV (reference sequence). V was trimmed by 3 bases and J by 2 bases, leaving 17 bases between them. The CDR3: CASSFSLGGVTYEQYF. In DNA form, the CDR3 reads TGTGCCAGCAGTTTCTCCCTAGGTGGGGTAACCTACGAGCAGTACTTC.

V is TRBV7-9 and J is TRBJ2-4; tentatively, D is TRBD1 (6 bases). CDR1 is SEHNR, CDR2 FQNEAQ, per germline (reference sequence). Trimming shortened V by 2 bases and J by 11 bases, and 7 bases separated the two germline ends. There are 11 residues in the CDR3. CDR3 coding DNA: TGTGCCAGCAGCTTAACAGGGTTTCAGTACTTC. Residues: CASSLTGFQYF.

V gene TRBV27 combines with J gene TRBJ2-7; 8 bases map to TRBD1. The length of the CDR3 is 13 residues. Germline loops: CDR1 MNHEY, CDR2 SMNVEV (reference sequence). Unmatched junction bases numbered 3, after V lost 2 bases and J lost 6 bases. CDR3 in amino acids: CASSLTGTGEQYF. In DNA form, the CDR3 reads TGTGCCAGCAGTTTAACAGGGACAGGCGAGCAGTACTTC.

The J gene is TRBJ2-1, the V gene TRBV12-3 or TRBV12-4; 9 positions agree with TRBD2. CDR3 size: 14 residues. The junction had 5 bases not matched to a gene; V was cut back by 3 bases and J by 8 bases. DNA for the CDR3: TGTGCCAGCAGTTTTCGGCGGGGGGGCTATGAGCAGTTCTTC. Amino acids: CASSFRRGGYEQFF.

The genes are TRBV6-5 and TRBJ2-7; 11 bases fit TRBD2. After removal of 0 bases from V and 2 bases from J, the junction contained 0 bases not matched to a gene. The CDR3 runs 15 residues. Germline CDR1 is MNHEY and CDR2 is SVGAGI. The CDR3 is CASSYSSGGAYEQYF. The CDR3 coding sequence is TGTGCCAGCAGTTACTCTAGCGGGGGGGCCTACGAGCAGTACTTC.

The chain couples TRBV24-1 to TRBJ2-5, with D possibly matching TRBD2 (7 bases). This CDR3 contains 14 residues. CDR1 KGHDR and CDR2 SFDVKD come from the germline V gene. V lost 2 bases to trimming and J lost 5 bases, with 11 bases between them. The CDR3 region is CATSDSEGGETQYF. The CDR3, as DNA: TGTGCCACCAGTGATTCAGAGGGGGGGGAGACCCAGTACTTC.